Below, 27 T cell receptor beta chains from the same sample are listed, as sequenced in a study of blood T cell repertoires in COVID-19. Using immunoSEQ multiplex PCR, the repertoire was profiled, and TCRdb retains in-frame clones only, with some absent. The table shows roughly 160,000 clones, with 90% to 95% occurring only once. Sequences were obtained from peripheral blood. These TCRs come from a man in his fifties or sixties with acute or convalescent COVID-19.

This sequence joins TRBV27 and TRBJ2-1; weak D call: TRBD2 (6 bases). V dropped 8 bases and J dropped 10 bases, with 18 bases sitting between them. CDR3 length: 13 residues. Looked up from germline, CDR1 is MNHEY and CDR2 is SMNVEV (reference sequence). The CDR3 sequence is CASARSLGLEQFF. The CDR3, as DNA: TGTGCCAGCGCGCGGTCGCTGGGACTGGAGCAGTTCTTC.

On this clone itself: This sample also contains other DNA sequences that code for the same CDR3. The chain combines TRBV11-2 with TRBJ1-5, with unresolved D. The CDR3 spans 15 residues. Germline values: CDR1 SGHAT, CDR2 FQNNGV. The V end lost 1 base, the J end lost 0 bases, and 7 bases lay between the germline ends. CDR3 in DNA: TGTGCCAGCAGCTTAGCTGGAGGTAGCAATCAGCCCCAGCATTTT. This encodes CASSLAGGSNQPQHF.

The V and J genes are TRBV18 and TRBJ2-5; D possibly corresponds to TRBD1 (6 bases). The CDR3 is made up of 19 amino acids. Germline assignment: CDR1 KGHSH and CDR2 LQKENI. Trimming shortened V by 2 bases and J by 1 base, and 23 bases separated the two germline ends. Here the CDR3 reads CASSPFHTLKGTIQETQYF. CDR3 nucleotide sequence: TGTGCCAGCTCACCATTTCACACCCTCAAAGGGACAATCCAAGAGACCCAGTACTTC.

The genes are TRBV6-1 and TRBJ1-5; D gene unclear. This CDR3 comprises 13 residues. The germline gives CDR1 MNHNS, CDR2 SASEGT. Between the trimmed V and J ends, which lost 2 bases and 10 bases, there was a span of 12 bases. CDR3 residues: CASSEPLGGPQHF. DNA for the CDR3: TGTGCCAGCAGTGAACCCCTTGGCGGACCCCAGCATTTT.

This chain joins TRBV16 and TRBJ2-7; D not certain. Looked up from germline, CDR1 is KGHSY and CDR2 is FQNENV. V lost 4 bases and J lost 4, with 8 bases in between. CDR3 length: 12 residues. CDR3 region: CASSPQSYEQYV. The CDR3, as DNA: TGTGCCAGCAGCCCGCAGTCATACGAGCAGTACGTC.

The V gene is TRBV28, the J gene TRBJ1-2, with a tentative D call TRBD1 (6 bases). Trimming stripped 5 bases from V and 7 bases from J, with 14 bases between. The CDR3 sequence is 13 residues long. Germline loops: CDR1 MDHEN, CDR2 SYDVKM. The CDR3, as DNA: TGTGCCAGCAGTCCACAGGGTCTTTCTGGCTACACCTTC. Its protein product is CASSPQGLSGYTF.

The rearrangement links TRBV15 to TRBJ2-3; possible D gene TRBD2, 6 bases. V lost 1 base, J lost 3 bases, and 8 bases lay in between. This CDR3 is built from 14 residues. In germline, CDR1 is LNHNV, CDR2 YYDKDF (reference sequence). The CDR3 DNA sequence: TGTGCCACCAGCAGAGGGGGGAGGACAGATACGCAGTATTTT. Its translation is CATSRGGRTDTQYF.

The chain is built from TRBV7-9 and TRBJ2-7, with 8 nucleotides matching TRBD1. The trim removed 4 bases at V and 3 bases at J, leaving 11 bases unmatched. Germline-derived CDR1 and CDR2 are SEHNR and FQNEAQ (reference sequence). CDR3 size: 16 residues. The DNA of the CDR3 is TGTGCCAGCAGCTCCGACAGGGGACGGAAGGGCTACGAGCAGTACTTC. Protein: CASSSDRGRKGYEQYF.

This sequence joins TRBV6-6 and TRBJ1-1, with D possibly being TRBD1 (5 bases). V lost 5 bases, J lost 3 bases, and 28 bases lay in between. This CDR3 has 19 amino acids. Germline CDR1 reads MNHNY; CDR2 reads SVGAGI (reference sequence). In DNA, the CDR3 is TGTGCCAGCAGTCCGAAGCGTTTCGGTACCGACAGAAGGGACACTGAAGCTTTCTTT. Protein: CASSPKRFGTDRRDTEAFF.

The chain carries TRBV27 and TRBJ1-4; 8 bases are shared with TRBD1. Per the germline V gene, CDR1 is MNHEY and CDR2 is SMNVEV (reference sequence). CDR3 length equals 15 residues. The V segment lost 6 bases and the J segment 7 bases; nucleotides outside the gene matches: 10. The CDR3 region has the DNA TGTGCCAGCAGCAACCCCGGGACAGGTGGTGAAAAACTGTTTTTT. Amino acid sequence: CASSNPGTGGEKLFF.

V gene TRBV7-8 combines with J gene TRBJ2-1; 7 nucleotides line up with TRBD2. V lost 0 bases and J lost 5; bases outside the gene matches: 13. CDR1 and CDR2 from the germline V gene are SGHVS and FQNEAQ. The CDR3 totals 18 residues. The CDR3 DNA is TGTGCCAGCAGCTTAGCGCGGTTGTCCGGGAGGAGGAACAATGAGCAGTTCTTC. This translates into CASSLARLSGRRNNEQFF.

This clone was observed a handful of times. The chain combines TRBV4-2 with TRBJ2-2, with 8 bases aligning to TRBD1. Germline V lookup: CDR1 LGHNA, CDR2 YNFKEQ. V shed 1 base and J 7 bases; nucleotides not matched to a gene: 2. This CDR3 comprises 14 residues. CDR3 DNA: TGTGCCAGCAGCCAAGGACAGGGGAACGGGGAGCTGTTTTTT. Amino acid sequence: CASSQGQGNGELFF.

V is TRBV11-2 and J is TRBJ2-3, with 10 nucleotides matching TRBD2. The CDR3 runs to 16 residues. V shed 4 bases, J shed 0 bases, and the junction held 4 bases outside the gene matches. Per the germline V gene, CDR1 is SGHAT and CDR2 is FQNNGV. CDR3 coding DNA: TGTGCCAGCAGCTCACAGACTAGCGGGAGCACAGATACGCAGTATTTT. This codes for CASSSQTSGSTDTQYF.

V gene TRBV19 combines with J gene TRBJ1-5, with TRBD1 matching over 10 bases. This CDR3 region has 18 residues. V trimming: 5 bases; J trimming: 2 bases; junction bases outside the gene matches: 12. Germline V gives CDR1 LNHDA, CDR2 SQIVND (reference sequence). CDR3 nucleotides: TGTGCCAGTAGTGTACTCAGACAGGGGGCGATTGGCAATCAGCCCCAGCATTTT. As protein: CASSVLRQGAIGNQPQHF.

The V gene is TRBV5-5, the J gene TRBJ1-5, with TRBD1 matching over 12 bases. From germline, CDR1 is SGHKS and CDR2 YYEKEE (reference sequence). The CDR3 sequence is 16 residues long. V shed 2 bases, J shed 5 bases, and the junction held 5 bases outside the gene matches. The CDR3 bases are TGTGCCAGCAGCTTAGGGGGACAGGGGGCCTATCAGCCCCAGCATTTT. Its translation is CASSLGGQGAYQPQHF.

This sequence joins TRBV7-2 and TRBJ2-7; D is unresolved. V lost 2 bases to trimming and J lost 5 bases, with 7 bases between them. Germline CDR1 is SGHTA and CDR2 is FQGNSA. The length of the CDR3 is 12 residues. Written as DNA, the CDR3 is TGTGCCAGCAGCTTAAACCGGGACGAGCAGTACTTC. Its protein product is CASSLNRDEQYF.

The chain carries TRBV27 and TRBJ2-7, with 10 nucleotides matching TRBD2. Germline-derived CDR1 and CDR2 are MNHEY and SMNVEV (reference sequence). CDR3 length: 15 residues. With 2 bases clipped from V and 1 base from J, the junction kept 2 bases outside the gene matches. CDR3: CASSLLAGASYEQYF. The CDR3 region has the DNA TGTGCCAGCAGTTTACTAGCGGGAGCTTCCTACGAGCAGTACTTC.

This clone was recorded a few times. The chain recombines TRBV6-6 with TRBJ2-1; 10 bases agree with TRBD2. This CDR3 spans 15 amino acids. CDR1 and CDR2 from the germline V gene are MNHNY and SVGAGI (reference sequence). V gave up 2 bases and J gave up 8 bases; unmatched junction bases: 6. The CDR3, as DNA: TGTGCCAGCAGTTACCCTCCCGGGACTAGCGATGAGCAGTTCTTC. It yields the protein CASSYPPGTSDEQFF.

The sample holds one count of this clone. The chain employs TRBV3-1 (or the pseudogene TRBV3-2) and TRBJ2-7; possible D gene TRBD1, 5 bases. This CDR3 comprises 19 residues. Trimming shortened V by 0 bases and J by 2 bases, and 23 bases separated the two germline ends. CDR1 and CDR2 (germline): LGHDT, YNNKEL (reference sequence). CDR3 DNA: TGTGCCAGCAGCCAAGATAGGTTCTTCGGACACTCGATCGCCTACGAGCAGTACGTC. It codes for CASSQDRFFGHSIAYEQYV.

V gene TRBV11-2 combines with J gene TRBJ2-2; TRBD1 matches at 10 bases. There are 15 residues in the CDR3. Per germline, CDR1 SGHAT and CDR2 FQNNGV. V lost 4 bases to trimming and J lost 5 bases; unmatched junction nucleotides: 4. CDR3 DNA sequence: TGTGCCAGCAGCTCGGGACAGGGGCGGACCGGGGAGCTGTTTTTT. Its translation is CASSSGQGRTGELFF. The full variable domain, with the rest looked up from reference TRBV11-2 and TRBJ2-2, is EAGVAQSPRYKIIEKRQSVAFWCNPISGHATLYWYQQILGQGPKLLIQFQNNGVVDDSQLPKDRFSAERLKGVDSTLKIQPAKLEDSAVYLCASSSGQGRTGELFFGEGSRLTVL.

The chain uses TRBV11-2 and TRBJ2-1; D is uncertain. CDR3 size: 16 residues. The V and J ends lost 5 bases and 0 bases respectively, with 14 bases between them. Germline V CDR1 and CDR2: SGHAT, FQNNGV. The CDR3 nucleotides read TGTGCCAGCAGCCCTTCGGGTGCCTACTCCTACAATGAGCAGTTCTTC. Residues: CASSPSGAYSYNEQFF.

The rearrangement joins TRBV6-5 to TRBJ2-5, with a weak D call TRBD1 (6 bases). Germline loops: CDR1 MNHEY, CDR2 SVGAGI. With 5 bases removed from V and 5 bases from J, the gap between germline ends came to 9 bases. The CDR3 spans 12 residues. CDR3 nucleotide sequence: TGTGCCAGCAGTCCAGGGGAGGAGACCCAGTACTTC. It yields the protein CASSPGEETQYF.

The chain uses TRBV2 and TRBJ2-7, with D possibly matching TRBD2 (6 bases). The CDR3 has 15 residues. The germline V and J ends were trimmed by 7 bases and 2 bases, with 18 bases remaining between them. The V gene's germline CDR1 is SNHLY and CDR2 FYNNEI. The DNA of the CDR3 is TGTGCCAGCAATCCTGGGTGGGACTCTACCTACGAGCAGTACTTC. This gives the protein CASNPGWDSTYEQYF.

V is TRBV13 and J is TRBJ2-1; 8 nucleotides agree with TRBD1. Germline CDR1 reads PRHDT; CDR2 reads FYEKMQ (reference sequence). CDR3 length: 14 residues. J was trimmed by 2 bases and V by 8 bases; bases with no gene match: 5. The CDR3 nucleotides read TGTGCCAGCCGGGGACAGGAGACCTACAATGAGCAGTTCTTC. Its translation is CASRGQETYNEQFF.

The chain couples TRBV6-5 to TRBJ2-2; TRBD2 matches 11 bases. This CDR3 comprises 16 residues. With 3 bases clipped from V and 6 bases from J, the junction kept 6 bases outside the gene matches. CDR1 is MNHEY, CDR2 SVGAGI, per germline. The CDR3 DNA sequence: TGTGCCAGCAGTTATGGGCTAGCGGGAGGTGCCGGGGAGCTGTTTTTT. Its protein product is CASSYGLAGGAGELFF.

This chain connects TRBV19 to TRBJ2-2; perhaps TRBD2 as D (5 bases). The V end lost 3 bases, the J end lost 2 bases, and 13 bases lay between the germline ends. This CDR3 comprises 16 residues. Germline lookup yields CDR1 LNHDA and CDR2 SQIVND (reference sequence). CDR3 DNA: TGTGCCAGTAGTATTTTAGGGAGTCGTAACACCGGGGAGCTGTTTTTT. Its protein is CASSILGSRNTGELFF.

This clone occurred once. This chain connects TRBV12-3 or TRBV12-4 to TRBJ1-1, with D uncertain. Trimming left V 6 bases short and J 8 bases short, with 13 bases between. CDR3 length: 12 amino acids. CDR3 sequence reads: CASSPREYEAFF. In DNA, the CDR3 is TGTGCCAGCAGCCCTCGGGAATACGAAGCTTTCTTT.